This passage covers 5 T cell receptor beta chains from one sample sequenced in a study of blood T cells in healthy people across ages. A second roughly 6 to 11 cycle PCR used barcoded and J-beta primers. TCRdb analysed the 5' RACE reads with MiXCR anew, one entry per CDR3 protein. The data show approximately 800,000 distinct CDR3 sequences, with 62% seen just once and about a quarter held by the top ten. The sequenced sample consisted of blood. The receptors were gathered from a man aged 25 to 40 in good health.

This sequence joins TRBV3-1 and TRBJ2-7; TRBD1 agrees at 10 bases. With V trimmed by 3 bases and J by 4 bases, 6 bases remained unmatched. The CDR3 sequence is 15 residues long. The germline V gene has CDR1 LGHDT and CDR2 YNNKEL (reference sequence). CDR3 in amino acids: CASSHGTGELYEQYF. Written as DNA, the CDR3 is TGTGCCAGCAGCCACGGGACAGGGGAGTTGTACGAGCAGTACTTC.

The gene calls are TRBV10-3 and TRBJ2-4; D gene ambiguous. Trimming took off 3 bases at V and 15 bases at J, with 15 bases between the two ends. This CDR3 region has 12 residues. Germline V gives CDR1 ENHRY, CDR2 SYGVKD. The CDR3 loop is CAISDPGRGTYF. The CDR3 DNA reads TGTGCCATCAGTGACCCCGGCAGAGGAACGTACTTC.

V usage is TRBV6-6 and J usage is TRBJ2-1; 8 bases line up with TRBD2. J gave up 10 bases and V 0 bases, and 8 bases lay outside the gene matches. The germline V gene encodes CDR1 MNHNY and CDR2 SVGAGI (reference sequence). The CDR3 has 15 amino acids. The CDR3 reads CASSYSAGARGEQFF. CDR3 coding DNA: TGTGCCAGCAGTTACTCAGCGGGGGCAAGGGGGGAGCAGTTCTTC.

Concerning this clonotype itself: The conserved phenylalanine or tryptophan normally closing the CDR3 is absent here, so this likely arose from a read error. CDR3 nucleotide sequence: TGTGCCAGCAGCTTAGCCAGACATCCTGGGGCCAAAAACATTCAGTACATC. This translates into CASSLARHPGAKNIQYI. V usage is TRBV7-8 and J usage is TRBJ2-4; no firm D call. The CDR3 consists of 17 residues. Trimming removed 0 bases from V and 1 base from J, with 13 bases in between. Germline V lookup: CDR1 SGHVS, CDR2 FQNEAQ.

A note on this clonotype: It may be a read error: a sequence one base away is much more abundant. The genes are TRBV12-3 or TRBV12-4 and TRBJ2-3; no reliable D call. Trimming cost V 6 bases and J 3 bases, with 13 bases left between them. The CDR3 runs 14 residues. The CDR3 bases are TGTGCCAGCAGAAAAATCGCTAGAACAGATACGCAGTATTTT. Translation gives CASRKIARTDTQYF.